One and the same sample provided the 22 T cell receptor beta chains below, sequenced in a study of spatial heterogeneity in lung cancer (dated by TCRdb to the late 2010s). This specimen's time point label, interpreted: blood at routine non-recurrence follow-up after resection. The method was 5' RACE. Reads for this sample came from a NextSeq 500. Clones were called with MiXCR by TCRdb after fastp trimmed the public reads at Q25, and only in-frame beta chains were retained. Rows are unified per CDR3 protein, each entry keeping the most common DNA and genes. In this sample the table shows about 41,000 distinct CDR3 sequences, about 10% of which occur a single time. Clones ranked in the top ten supply 17% of the sample. The sequencing here drew on PBMCs, taken at follow-up. The receptors originated from a female donor with early-stage non-small cell lung cancer.

This clonotype was found many times. The chain is built from TRBV5-5 and TRBJ2-2; D perhaps matches TRBD1 (5 bases). V shed 1 base and J shed 2 bases, with 12 bases lying between them. CDR1 is SGHKS and CDR2 is YYEKEE in the germline V gene (reference sequence). The CDR3 spans 16 residues. CDR3 amino acids: CASSLNWGLNTGELFF. CDR3 nucleotide sequence: TGTGCCAGCAGCTTGAATTGGGGCCTTAACACCGGGGAGCTGTTTTTT.

CDR3 sequence: CASSLYYYGYTF. In DNA, the CDR3 is TGTGCCAGCAGTTTATACTATTATGGCTACACCTTC. V and J are TRBV28 and TRBJ1-2; D is ambiguous. This CDR3 comprises 12 residues. Per germline, CDR1 MDHEN and CDR2 SYDVKM. The V and J ends lost 1 base and 5 bases respectively, with 5 bases between them.

This chain joins TRBV19 and TRBJ2-1; the D gene is possibly TRBD1 (5 bases). Germline CDR1 and CDR2: LNHDA and SQIVND (reference sequence). Trimming left V 1 base short and J 5 bases short, with 9 bases between. This CDR3 has 14 amino acids. CDR3 sequence (DNA): TGTGCCAGTAGTATAGGGACACCGAACAATGAGCAGTTCTTC. This codes for CASSIGTPNNEQFF. The variable domain in full, with the rest retrieved from reference TRBV19 and TRBJ2-1, is DGGITQSPKYLFRKEGQNVTLSCEQNLNHDAMYWYRQDPGQGLRLIYYSQIVNDFQKGDIAEGYSVSREKKESFPLTVTSAQKNPTAFYLCASSIGTPNNEQFFGPGTRLTVL.

The chain is built from TRBV28 and TRBJ1-1, with unresolved D. This CDR3 region has 12 residues. Per the germline V gene, CDR1 is MDHEN and CDR2 is SYDVKM. V gave up 1 base and J gave up 7 bases, with 7 bases separating them. CDR3 region: CASSLLAFEAFF. CDR3 coding DNA: TGTGCCAGCAGTTTATTGGCGTTTGAAGCTTTCTTT.

This clonotype appeared many times. The chain employs TRBV20-1 and TRBJ1-1; 8 positions match TRBD1. This CDR3 has 12 amino acids. Germline CDR1 is DFQATT and CDR2 is SNEGSKA (reference sequence). V lost 5 bases and J lost 9; bases outside the gene matches: 8. The CDR3 reads CSAGTGEFQAFF. The CDR3 DNA reads as TGCAGTGCTGGGACAGGAGAATTCCAAGCTTTCTTT.

The J gene is TRBJ1-1, the V gene TRBV5-1, with 8 bases matching TRBD1. The germline V gene encodes CDR1 SGHRS and CDR2 YFSETQ. J gave up 5 bases and V 5 bases, and 14 bases lay outside the gene matches. The CDR3 is 16 residues long. The CDR3 nucleotides are TGCGCCAGCAGATCGGTTCCGGGACAGGCAAGGACTGAAGCTTTCTTT. Protein: CASRSVPGQARTEAFF. The entire variable domain, with the rest obtained from reference TRBV5-1 and TRBJ1-1, is as follows: KAGVTQTPRYLIKTRGQQVTLSCSPISGHRSVSWYQQTPGQGLQFLFEYFSETQRNKGNFPGRFSGRQFSNSRSEMNVSTLELGDSALYLCASRSVPGQARTEAFFGQGTRLTVV.

The CDR3 coding sequence is TGCGCCAGCAGCCAAGATAATCTGGCTCTTGGGGGCTACACCTTC. Amino acids: CASSQDNLALGGYTF. The chain uses TRBV4-1 and TRBJ1-2; D is unclear. The germline V gene encodes CDR1 MGHRA and CDR2 YSYEKL. V lost 0 bases to trimming and J lost 8 bases, with 16 bases between them. This CDR3 contains 15 residues.

This clonotype appeared a few times. J is TRBJ2-7 and V is TRBV28; a possible D gene is TRBD2 (7 bases). The V and J ends lost 6 bases and 4 bases respectively, with 16 bases between them. CDR1 is MDHEN, CDR2 SYDVKM, per germline. The CDR3 sequence is 14 residues long. CDR3 sequence: CASSIGGAQYEQYF. In DNA, the CDR3 is TGTGCCAGCAGCATTGGGGGGGCCCAATACGAGCAGTACTTC.

This clonotype was seen many times. The chain carries TRBV5-1 and TRBJ2-7; possibly TRBD2 for D (5 bases). Trimming took 0 bases from V and 1 from J, leaving 8 bases between them. The CDR3 extends over 14 amino acids. The germline V gene has CDR1 SGHRS and CDR2 YFSETQ. The CDR3 region has the DNA TGCGCCAGCAGCTTGGAGGGAGATTCCTACGAGCAGTACTTC. This encodes CASSLEGDSYEQYF.

This clonotype was seen ten or more times. In nucleotides, the CDR3 is TGTGCCAGCAGCTCGGCAGGGGGATGGGAGCAGTTCTTC. Translation: CASSSAGGWEQFF. The V gene is TRBV11-1, the J gene TRBJ2-1, with TRBD1 matching over 7 bases. V shed 4 bases and J 10 bases; nucleotides not matched to a gene: 7. The CDR3 loop spans 13 amino acids. Germline V gives CDR1 SGHAT, CDR2 FQDESV (reference sequence). The full variable domain, its missing parts supplied by reference TRBV11-1 and TRBJ2-1, is EAEVAQSPRYKITEKSQAVAFWCDPISGHATLYWYRQILGQGPELLVQFQDESVVDDSQLPKDRFSAERLKGVDSTLKIQPAELGDSAMYLCASSSAGGWEQFFGPGTRLTVL.

The J gene is TRBJ2-3, the V gene TRBV20-1; possibly TRBD2 for D (6 bases). CDR3 length equals 14 residues. With 5 bases removed from V and 4 bases from J, the gap between germline ends came to 16 bases. Germline CDR1 DFQATT, CDR2 SNEGSKA (reference sequence). Here the CDR3 reads CSAPQASSADTQYF. CDR3 in DNA: TGCAGTGCTCCACAGGCATCTAGCGCAGATACGCAGTATTTT.

The chain has TRBV2 and TRBJ2-3, with 9 nucleotides matching TRBD2. V trimming: 6 bases; J trimming: 0 bases; junction bases outside the gene matches: 7. CDR1 is SNHLY and CDR2 is FYNNEI in the germline V gene. There are 16 residues in the CDR3. For the CDR3, the DNA is TGTGCCAGCAGCTCTGCGGGGGGGACTAGCACAGATACGCAGTATTTT. Translated, it gives CASSSAGGTSTDTQYF. The full variable domain, completed using reference TRBV2 and TRBJ2-3, is EPEVTQTPSHQVTQMGQEVILRCVPISNHLYFYWYRQILGQKVEFLVSFYNNEISEKSEIFDDQFSVERPDGSNFTLKIRSTKLEDSAMYFCASSSAGGTSTDTQYFGPGTRLTVL.

This clonotype came up once. This may arise from a read error, as a much more abundant clone is one base away. V gene TRBV6-2 or TRBV6-3 combines with J gene TRBJ1-1; no definite D call. CDR1 and CDR2 from the germline V gene are MNHEY and SVGEGT. This CDR3 has 11 amino acids. DNA for the CDR3: TGTCCCAGCAGTTCTGGACCCGAAGCTTTCTTT. Translation: CPSSSGPEAFF.

This clonotype has a count of ten or more. The chain combines TRBV7-2 with TRBJ1-4; no reliable D call. The length of the CDR3 is 16 residues. The V end was cut by 4 bases, the J end by 12 bases, with 24 bases between. The V gene's germline CDR1 is SGHTA and CDR2 FQGNSA. The CDR3 spells CASSSRKGPAGGELFF. The CDR3, as DNA: TGTGCCAGCAGCTCCCGAAAAGGCCCCGCGGGTGGCGAACTGTTTTTT.

The chain couples TRBV12-3 or TRBV12-4 to TRBJ2-3; 14 positions agree with TRBD2. With 5 bases clipped from V and 7 bases from J, the junction kept 14 bases outside the gene matches. The CDR3 consists of 18 residues. CDR3 sequence (DNA): TGTGCCAGCAGTACCGAAACCATGACTAGCGGGGGGGCTAATACGCAGTATTTT. Residues: CASSTETMTSGGANTQYF.

The table lists this clonotype with many counts. The rearrangement joins TRBV20-1 to TRBJ2-7; either TRBD1 or TRBD2 may supply D (6 bases each). CDR1 is DFQATT and CDR2 is SNEGSKA in the germline V gene (reference sequence). V lost 1 base to trimming and J lost 6 bases, with 19 bases between them. The CDR3 contains 15 residues. The CDR3 protein is CSARGPTGAVPEQYF. CDR3 in DNA: TGCAGTGCTAGAGGGCCCACGGGGGCTGTCCCCGAGCAGTACTTC.

This clonotype was observed at least ten times. This chain connects TRBV7-2 to TRBJ2-5; maybe TRBD2 (5 bases). Germline CDR1 is SGHTA and CDR2 is FQGNSA. The CDR3 is 11 amino acids. Trimming took off 2 bases at V and 9 bases at J, with 7 bases between the two ends. The CDR3 nucleotides read TGTGCCAGCAGCTTAACGGGGTCCCAGTACTTC. As protein: CASSLTGSQYF.

This clonotype showed up just a few times. The chain links TRBV13 to TRBJ2-5; D is ambiguous. CDR3 length: 11 residues. Trimming shortened V by 3 bases and J by 5 bases, and 4 bases separated the two germline ends. Germline CDR1 and CDR2: PRHDT and FYEKMQ (reference sequence). The CDR3 nucleotides are TGTGCCAGCAGCTTCTACGAGACCCAGTACTTC. Amino acid sequence: CASSFYETQYF.

This clonotype was recorded at least ten times. The V gene is TRBV28, the J gene TRBJ1-2; TRBD1 is a possible D gene (5 bases). CDR3 length: 14 amino acids. V lost 5 bases to trimming and J lost 5 bases, with 15 bases between them. Germline loops: CDR1 MDHEN, CDR2 SYDVKM. The CDR3 DNA follows: TGTGCCAGCAGTCCATCCCAGGGTATTTATGGCTACACCTTC. Translation: CASSPSQGIYGYTF.

Ten or more counts support this clonotype. The chain uses TRBV2 and TRBJ1-2; D unresolved. The CDR3 is 14 amino acids. Germline CDR1 is SNHLY and CDR2 is FYNNEI. Trimming pared 7 bases from V and 7 bases from J, leaving 19 bases between. The CDR3 DNA follows: TGTGCCAGCATTAACCCGCTGGTGAGGGTTGGCTACACCTTC. Its translation: CASINPLVRVGYTF.

In its sample, this clonotype was seen many times. This chain joins TRBV28 and TRBJ1-2; D ambiguous. Looked up from germline, CDR1 is MDHEN and CDR2 is SYDVKM. V was clipped by 4 bases and J by 6 bases, with 21 bases between them. This CDR3 region has 16 residues. The CDR3 DNA reads TGTGCCAGCAGTTCGGAGCCACCAAATCCCGGGGATGGCTACACCTTC. This gives the protein CASSSEPPNPGDGYTF.

This clonotype was detected a few times. Here the CDR3 reads CSVELRGNGYTF. The CDR3 DNA reads TGCAGCGTTGAGTTACGGGGCAATGGCTACACCTTC. This chain joins TRBV29-1 and TRBJ1-2, with a possible D match to TRBD1 (5 bases). Trimming pared 3 bases from V and 6 bases from J, leaving 11 bases between. The CDR3 covers 12 residues. The germline CDR1 and CDR2 sequences are SQVTM and ANQGSEA.